The source of this T cell receptor (beta chain) is a study of blood T cell repertoires in COVID-19. Study-level background: Acute and convalescent COVID-19 specimens originated in the United States, Italy and Spain. PBMCs, B-cell-depleted T cells, or T cells were the source of the cDNA or gDNA that made up the material.

Clones were sequenced by immunoSEQ multiplex PCR, and TCRdb holds only the in-frame ones, with some missing. This sample has tens of thousands of clones, with approximately 83% found just once. This clone was counted a single time. CDR3 size: 16 residues. V gave up 6 bases and J gave up 2 bases, with 14 bases separating them. Looked up from germline, CDR1 is LNHDA and CDR2 is SQIVND (reference sequence). The sample consisted of peripheral blood. This receptor was identified in a man aged 70 or older with acute or convalescent COVID-19. This chain connects TRBV19 to TRBJ1-6, with D maybe TRBD1 (5 bases). The chain's CDR3 is CASSFREGTYNSPLHF. The DNA for the CDR3 is TGTGCCAGTAGCTTCAGGGAGGGTACCTATAATTCACCCCTCCACTTT. Full variable domain (remainder filled in from reference TRBV19 and TRBJ1-6): DGGITQSPKYLFRKEGQNVTLSCEQNLNHDAMYWYRQDPGQGLRLIYYSQIVNDFQKGDIAEGYSVSREKKESFPLTVTSAQKNPTAFYLCASSFREGTYNSPLHFGNGTRLTVT.